The table lists the clone carrying this T cell receptor beta chain with many counts. This record belongs to a study of T-cell memory formation after mild COVID-19. In TCRdb, the 5' RACE reads were re-called with MiXCR into one record per CDR3 protein. The data show hundreds of thousands of distinct CDR3 sequences, with roughly a fifth seen just once and approximately 8% held by the top ten. Per germline, CDR1 KGHDR and CDR2 SFDVKD. This CDR3 has 16 residues. V lost 0 bases and J lost 2, with 10 bases in between. The source of this sequence is an adult woman who had mild COVID-19 (a few samples of this study predate the infection). Cell type and time point are not known. Sequencing was done on a sample of PBMCs or a T cell subset sorted from them (not recorded which). The chain is built from TRBV24-1 and TRBJ2-1; tentative D call: TRBD1 (6 bases). CDR3 nucleotide sequence: TGTGCCACCAGTGATTTGCGAACAGGGACCTACAATGAGCAGTTCTTC. This encodes CATSDLRTGTYNEQFF.